This T cell receptor (beta chain) was profiled in a study of blood T cell repertoires in COVID-19. The data were produced by immunoSEQ multiplex PCR, yet TCRdb's version contains in-frame clones alone and is incomplete. The table lists hundreds of thousands of clones, 85% to 90% of them singletons, with 15% to 19% in the top ten. CDR3 length: 17 amino acids. V lost 1 base and J 4 bases, leaving 17 bases between the germline ends. CDR1 is SGHTA, CDR2 FQGNSA, per germline. Assignments of participants to cohorts depended upon their own reported clinical history. The sequencing input was PBMCs or T cells enriched from blood (not recorded which). The TCR was taken from a man between 18 and 29 years old who had recovered from COVID-19. The V call is TRBV7-2, the J call TRBJ2-1; maybe TRBD2 (7 bases). The CDR3 region has the DNA TGTGCCAGCAGCTTAGGGCTACCGGGGGGCCAATACAATGAGCAGTTCTTC. It translates to CASSLGLPGGQYNEQFF.